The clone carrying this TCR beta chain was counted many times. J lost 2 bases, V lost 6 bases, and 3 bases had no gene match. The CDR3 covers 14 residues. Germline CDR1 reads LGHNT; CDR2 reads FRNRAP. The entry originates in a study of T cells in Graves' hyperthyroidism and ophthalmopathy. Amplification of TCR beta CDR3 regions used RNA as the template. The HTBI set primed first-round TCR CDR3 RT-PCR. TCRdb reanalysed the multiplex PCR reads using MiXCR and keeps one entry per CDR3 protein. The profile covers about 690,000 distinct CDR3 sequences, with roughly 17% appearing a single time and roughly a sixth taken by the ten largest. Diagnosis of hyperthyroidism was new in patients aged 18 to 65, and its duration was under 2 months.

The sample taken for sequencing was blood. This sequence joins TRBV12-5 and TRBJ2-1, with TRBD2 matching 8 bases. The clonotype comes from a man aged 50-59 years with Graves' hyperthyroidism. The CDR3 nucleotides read TGTGCTAGTGGCACGGGACTAGCCTACAATGAGCAGTTCTTC. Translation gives CASGTGLAYNEQFF.